This TCR beta chain was identified during a study of CD8 T cells in Susac syndrome. Study-level results: It was acknowledged in the study that its TCR sequencing and HLA analysis involved a relatively small number of individuals. Susac-specific public clones were found in total CD8+ and CD8+ TEMRA repertoires, numbering approximately 16 and five, respectively.

V was pared by 6 bases and J by 3 bases, with 2 bases of the junction left unmatched. Germline CDR1 is DFQATT and CDR2 is SNEGSKA (reference sequence). This CDR3 has 13 residues. The study sequenced TCR beta in blood CD8+ and CD4+ T cells. The RNA input was about 0.5 to 1 ug, and it was reverse transcribed with random hexamers. Multiplex immunoSEQ PCR targeted 54 Vbeta and 13 Jbeta TCR beta segments. MiXCR was run by TCRdb on the immunoSEQ multiplex PCR reads, yielding one entry per CDR3 protein. Of fewer than 85,000 distinct CDR3 sequences in the sample, roughly 94% were seen once. Remarks on this clonotype: Its matching antigen is unknown.

The rearrangement uses TRBV20-1 and TRBJ2-1; 10 bases line up with TRBD1. What was sequenced was CD8+ T cells from PBMCs. The receptor was derived from a human donor with Susac syndrome. The CDR3 DNA reads TGCAGTGCAGGGACAGGGGACTACAATGAGCAGTTCTTC. This encodes CSAGTGDYNEQFF.